This TCR beta chain was obtained from a study of T cells in Graves' hyperthyroidism and ophthalmopathy. As for the study in general: Upon initial diagnosis and before any treatment, peripheral blood was collected.

Amplified TCR beta CDR3 regions came from RNA transcripts. A set of HTBI primers served as the primers for a first-round RT-PCR of the TCR CDR3. MiXCR was run by TCRdb on the multiplex PCR reads, yielding one entry per CDR3 protein. The sample contains some 490,000 distinct CDR3 sequences, about 16% of which appear only once. Many counts were recorded for this clonotype. This CDR3 is built from 13 residues. The V and J ends lost 2 bases and 5 bases respectively, with 7 bases between them. Sequences were obtained from blood. This TCR was recovered from a woman between 25 and 40 years old with Graves' ophthalmopathy. The V and J genes are TRBV12-3 or TRBV12-4 and TRBJ2-1; D not resolved. The CDR3 DNA follows: TGTGCCAGCAGTTTAATGGGAAACAATGAGCAGTTCTTC. Amino acids: CASSLMGNNEQFF.